These T cell receptor beta chains were read from a single sample in a study of blood T cell repertoires in COVID-19. The method was immunoSEQ multiplex PCR; TCRdb's version includes in-frame clones alone and lacks a portion of them. The table has more than 250,000 clones, 70% to 90% seen once. Sequencing was done on a sample of PBMCs or T cells enriched from blood (not recorded which). Source of these receptors: a man aged 30 to 39 who had recovered from COVID-19. Both conserved end residues are part of each CDR3. The D gene is left open where the match is weak. The size of a clone is reported for some rows only, either as once, few or many, or as a class for expanded clones.

D,size,J,V,DNA,CDR3
NA,NA,TRBJ1-1,TRBV21-1,TGTGCCAGCAGATGGACAGAGAACACTGAAGCTTTCTTT,CASRWTENTEAFF
NA,NA,TRBJ1-1,TRBV2,TGTGCCAGCAGTGAGGAGGGGAACACTGAAGCTTTCTTT,CASSEEGNTEAFF
NA,NA,TRBJ1-1,TRBV4-1,TGCGCCAGCAGCCCATATCTCGTTGGAGTGGCTGAAGCTTTCTTT,CASSPYLVGVAEAFF
NA,NA,TRBJ1-1,TRBV2,TGTGCCAGCAGTGCACAGGGTATGAGTACTGAAGCTTTCTTT,CASSAQGMSTEAFF
TRBD2,NA,TRBJ2-2,TRBV5-6,TGTGCCAGCAGCTTGGCGGCTAGCGGGGGGAACACCGGGGAGCTGTTTTTT,CASSLAASGGNTGELFF
NA,NA,TRBJ2-3,TRBV18,TGTGCCAGCTCACCGCTTAGCCTCACAGATACGCAGTATTTT,CASSPLSLTDTQYF
TRBD1,NA,TRBJ2-3,TRBV6-4,TGTGCCAGCAGTGAGGACAGGGATACAGATACGCAGTATTTT,CASSEDRDTDTQYF
TRBD1,NA,TRBJ2-7,TRBV5-3,TGTGCCAGAAGCGCCAGACAGGGTGCTTTATCCTACGAGCAGTACTTC,CARSARQGALSYEQYF
TRBD1,many,TRBJ1-5,TRBV5-6,TGTGCCAGCAGCTTAAGGGACAGGGGCCGTGCGGGGCCCCAGCATTTT,CASSLRDRGRAGPQHF
NA,NA,TRBJ1-3,TRBV6-1,TGTGCCAGCAGTGAAGGTCGGAGCTCTGGAAACACCATATATTTT,CASSEGRSSGNTIYF
NA,NA,TRBJ1-2,TRBV19,TGTGCCAGTAGTTCTCTAACGACAGGATCTAACTATGGCTACACCTTC,CASSSLTTGSNYGYTF
NA,NA,TRBJ2-2,TRBV3-1/TRBV3-2,TGTGCCAGCAGCCAAGATCAGGATTCAAACACCGGGGAGCTGTTTTTT,CASSQDQDSNTGELFF
TRBD1,NA,TRBJ1-5,TRBV5-1,TGCGCCAGCAGCCCAGACAGGGGTGGTCAGCCCCAGCATTTT,CASSPDRGGQPQHF
TRBD1,NA,TRBJ1-2,TRBV6-4,TGTGCCAGCAGTGATCGGACAGGGGGCATCCTCTTC,CASSDRTGGILF